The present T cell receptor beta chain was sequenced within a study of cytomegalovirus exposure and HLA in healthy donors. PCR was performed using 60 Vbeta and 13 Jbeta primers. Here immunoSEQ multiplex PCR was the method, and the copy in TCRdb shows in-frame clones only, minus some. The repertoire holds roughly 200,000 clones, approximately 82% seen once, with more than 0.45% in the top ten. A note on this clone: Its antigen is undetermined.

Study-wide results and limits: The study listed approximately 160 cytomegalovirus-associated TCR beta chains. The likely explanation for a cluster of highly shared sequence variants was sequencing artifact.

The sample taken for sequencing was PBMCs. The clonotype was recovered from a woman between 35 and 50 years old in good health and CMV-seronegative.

CDR3 sequence (DNA): TGCGCCAGCAGCTTGGAAGGTAGCGTGGGCGGAGAGACCCAGTACTTC. This codes for CASSLEGSVGGETQYF. The chain uses TRBV5-1 and TRBJ2-5, with a weak D call TRBD2 (5 bases). Deletions cut 0 bases from V and 4 bases from J, with 16 bases between. This CDR3 has 16 residues. Germline V gives CDR1 SGHRS, CDR2 YFSETQ.